The clone carrying this TCR beta chain has at least ten counts. Sample time point: sample taken at primary tumor resection. No cell sorting; template was whole RNA from tumor, lung tissue or PBMC. TCRdb analysed the 5' RACE reads with MiXCR anew, one entry per CDR3 protein. The sample has some 25,000 distinct CDR3 sequences; 4.7% are singletons. After removal of 0 bases from V and 6 bases from J, the junction contained 7 bases not matched to a gene. Germline values: CDR1 ENHRY, CDR2 SYGVKD. The CDR3 extends over 15 amino acids. The data were obtained in a study of spatial heterogeneity in lung cancer. Study-level background: Each distinct TCR and UMI combination averaged more than ten appearances in raw reads.

The sample in question was PBMCs, obtained at surgery. This chain links TRBV10-3 with TRBJ2-7; 8 bases are a match to TRBD1. The source of this sequence is a male donor with early-stage non-small cell lung cancer. The CDR3 protein is CAISESRTGYVEQYF. CDR3 nucleotide sequence: TGTGCCATCAGTGAGTCTAGGACAGGGTACGTCGAGCAGTACTTC.